This T cell receptor beta chain appears in the sequencing data of a study of cytomegalovirus exposure and HLA in healthy donors. General study points: Across donors, most TCRs were seen rarely, yet some public ones were widespread.

The CDR3 runs 15 residues. The V end lost 4 bases, the J end lost 6 bases, and 19 bases lay between the germline ends. Looked up from germline, CDR1 is PRHDT and CDR2 is FYEKMQ (reference sequence). Researchers ran the PCR with 60 Vbeta and 13 Jbeta primers. Assay: immunoSEQ multiplex PCR; the TCRdb copy retains only in-frame clones and omits some. The table records around 120,000 clones, about 82% of them present only once. This clone has a single count. Its antigen is currently unknown. The chain is built from TRBV13 and TRBJ2-7; weak D call: TRBD1 (6 bases). This TCR was recovered from a boy between 10 and 17 years old in good health and CMV-seronegative. The sample taken for sequencing was PBMCs. The CDR3 spells CASSSSRGSNGEQYF. CDR3 DNA sequence: TGTGCCAGCAGCTCCAGCAGGGGATCAAACGGCGAGCAGTACTTC. Full variable domain (missing parts from reference TRBV13 and TRBJ2-7): AAGVIQSPRHLIKEKRETATLKCYPIPRHDTVYWYQQGPGQDPQFLISFYEKMQSDKGSIPDRFSAQQFSDYHSELNMSSLELGDSALYFCASSSSRGSNGEQYFGPGTRLTVT.